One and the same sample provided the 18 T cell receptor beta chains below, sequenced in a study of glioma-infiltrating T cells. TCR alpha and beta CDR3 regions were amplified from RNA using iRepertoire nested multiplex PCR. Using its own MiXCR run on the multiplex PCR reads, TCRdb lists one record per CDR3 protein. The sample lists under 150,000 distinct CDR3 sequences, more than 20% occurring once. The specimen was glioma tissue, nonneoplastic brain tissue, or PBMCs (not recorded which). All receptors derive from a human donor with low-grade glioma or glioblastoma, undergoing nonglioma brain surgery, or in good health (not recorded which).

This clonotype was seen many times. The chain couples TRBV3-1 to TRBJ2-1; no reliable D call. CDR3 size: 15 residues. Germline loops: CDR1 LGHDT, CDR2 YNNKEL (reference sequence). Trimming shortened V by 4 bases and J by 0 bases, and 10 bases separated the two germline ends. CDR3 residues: CASSRPLSSYNEQFF. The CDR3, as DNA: TGTGCCAGCAGCCGGCCTTTAAGCTCCTACAATGAGCAGTTCTTC.

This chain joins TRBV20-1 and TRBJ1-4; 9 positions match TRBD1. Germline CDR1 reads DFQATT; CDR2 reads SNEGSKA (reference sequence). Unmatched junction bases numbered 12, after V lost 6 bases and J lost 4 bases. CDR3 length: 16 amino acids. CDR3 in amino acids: CSAVPGQGFGNEKLFF. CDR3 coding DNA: TGCAGTGCAGTACCGGGACAGGGCTTTGGTAATGAAAAACTGTTTTTT.

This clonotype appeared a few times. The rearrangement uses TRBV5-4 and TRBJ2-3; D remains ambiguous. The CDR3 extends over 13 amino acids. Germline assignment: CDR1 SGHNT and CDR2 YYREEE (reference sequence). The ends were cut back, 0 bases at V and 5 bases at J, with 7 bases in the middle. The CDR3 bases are TGTGCCAGCAGCTTGGAATGGGGAGATACGCAGTATTTT. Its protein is CASSLEWGDTQYF.

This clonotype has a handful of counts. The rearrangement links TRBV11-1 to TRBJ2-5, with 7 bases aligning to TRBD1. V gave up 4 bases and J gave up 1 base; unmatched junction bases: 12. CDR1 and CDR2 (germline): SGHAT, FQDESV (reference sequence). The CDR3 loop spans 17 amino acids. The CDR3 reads CASSSPAGAGGQETQYF. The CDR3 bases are TGTGCCAGCAGCTCCCCCGCAGGGGCAGGGGGCCAAGAGACCCAGTACTTC.

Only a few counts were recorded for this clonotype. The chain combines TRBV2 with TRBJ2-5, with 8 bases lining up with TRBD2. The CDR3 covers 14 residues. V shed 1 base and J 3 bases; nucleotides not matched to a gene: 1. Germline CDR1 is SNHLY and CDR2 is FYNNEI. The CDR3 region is CASSEVSGKETQYF. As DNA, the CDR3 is TGTGCCAGCAGTGAAGTTAGCGGGAAAGAGACCCAGTACTTC.

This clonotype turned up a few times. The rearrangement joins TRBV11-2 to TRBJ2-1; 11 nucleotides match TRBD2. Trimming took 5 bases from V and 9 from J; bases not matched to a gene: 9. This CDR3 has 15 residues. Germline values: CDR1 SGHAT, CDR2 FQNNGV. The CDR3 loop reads CASSPSGGTGSEQFF. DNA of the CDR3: TGTGCCAGCAGCCCTAGCGGGGGGACTGGAAGTGAGCAGTTCTTC.

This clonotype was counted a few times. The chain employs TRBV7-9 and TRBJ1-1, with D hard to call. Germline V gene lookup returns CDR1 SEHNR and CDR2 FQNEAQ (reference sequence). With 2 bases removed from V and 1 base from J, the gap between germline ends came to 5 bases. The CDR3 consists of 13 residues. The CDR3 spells CASSLSENTEAFF. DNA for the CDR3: TGTGCCAGCAGCTTATCAGAGAACACTGAAGCTTTCTTT.

The CDR3 here is CAIRGSGGQETQYV. The CDR3 DNA is TGTGCCATCAGGGGTAGCGGGGGACAAGAGACCCAGTACGTC. The rearrangement joins TRBV6-1 to TRBJ2-7; TRBD2 matches 9 bases. Germline V gives CDR1 MNHNS, CDR2 SASEGT. The CDR3 contains 14 residues. With 10 bases clipped from V and 10 bases from J, the junction kept 17 bases outside the gene matches.

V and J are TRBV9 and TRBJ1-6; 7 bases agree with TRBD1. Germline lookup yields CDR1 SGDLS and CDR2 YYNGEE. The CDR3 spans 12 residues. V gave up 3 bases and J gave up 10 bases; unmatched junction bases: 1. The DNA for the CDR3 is TGTGCCAGCAGCGGACAGGGCTCACCCCTCCACTTT. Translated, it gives CASSGQGSPLHF.

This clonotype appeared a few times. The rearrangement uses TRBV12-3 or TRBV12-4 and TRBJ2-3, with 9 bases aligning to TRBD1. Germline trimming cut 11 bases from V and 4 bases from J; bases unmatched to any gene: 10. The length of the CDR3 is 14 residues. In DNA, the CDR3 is TGTGCCTCCCGCCCGGGACAGGGTGCAGATACGCAGTATTTT. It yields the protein CASRPGQGADTQYF.

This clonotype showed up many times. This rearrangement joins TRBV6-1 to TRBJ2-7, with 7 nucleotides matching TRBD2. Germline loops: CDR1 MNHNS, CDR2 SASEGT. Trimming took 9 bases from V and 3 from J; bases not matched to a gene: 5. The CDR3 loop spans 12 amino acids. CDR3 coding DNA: TGTGCCAGTAGGACTAGACTCTACGAGCAGTACGTC. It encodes CASRTRLYEQYV.

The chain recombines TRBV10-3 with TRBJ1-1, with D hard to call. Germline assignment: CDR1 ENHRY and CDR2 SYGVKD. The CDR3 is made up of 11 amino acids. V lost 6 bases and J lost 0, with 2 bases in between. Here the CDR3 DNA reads TGTGCCATCAGACTGAACACTGAAGCTTTCTTT. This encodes CAIRLNTEAFF.

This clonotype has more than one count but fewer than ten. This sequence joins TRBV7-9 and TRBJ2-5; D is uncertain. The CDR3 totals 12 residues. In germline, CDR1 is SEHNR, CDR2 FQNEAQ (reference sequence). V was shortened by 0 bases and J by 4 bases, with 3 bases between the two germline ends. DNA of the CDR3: TGTGCCAGCAGCTTAGCAATAGAGACCCAGTACTTC. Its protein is CASSLAIETQYF.

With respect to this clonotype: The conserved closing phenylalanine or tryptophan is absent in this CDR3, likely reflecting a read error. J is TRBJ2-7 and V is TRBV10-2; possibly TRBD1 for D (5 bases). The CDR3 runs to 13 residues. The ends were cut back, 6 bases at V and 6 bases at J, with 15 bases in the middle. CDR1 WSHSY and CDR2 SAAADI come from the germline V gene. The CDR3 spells CASRENTGAEQYA. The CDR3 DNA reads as TGCGCCAGCAGGGAAAACACAGGCGCCGAGCAGTACGCC.

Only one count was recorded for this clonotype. The CDR3 DNA reads TGCGCCAGCAGCTTGGGTTTCGGGGCCTCTGGAAACACCATATATTTT. This encodes CASSLGFGASGNTIYF. The chain uses TRBV5-1 and TRBJ1-3, with D possibly being TRBD1 (5 bases). The CDR3 has 16 amino acids. Deletions cut 0 bases from V and 0 bases from J, with 10 bases between. Germline V gene lookup returns CDR1 SGHRS and CDR2 YFSETQ.

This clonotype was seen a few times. In DNA, the CDR3 is TGTGCCAGCAGCCAATGGGGGCGCACCTACGAGCAGTACGTC. It encodes CASSQWGRTYEQYV. The V gene is TRBV3-1, the J gene TRBJ2-7; the D gene is possibly TRBD1 (6 bases). Trimming took 2 bases from V and 2 from J, leaving 10 bases between them. The CDR3 runs 14 residues. Germline CDR1 and CDR2: LGHDT and YNNKEL (reference sequence).

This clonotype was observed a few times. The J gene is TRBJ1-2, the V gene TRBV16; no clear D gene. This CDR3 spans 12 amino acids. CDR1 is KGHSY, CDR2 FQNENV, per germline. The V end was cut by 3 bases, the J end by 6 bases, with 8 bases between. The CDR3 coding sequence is TGTGCCAGCAGCCAGGGATTTGATGGCTACACCTTC. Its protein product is CASSQGFDGYTF. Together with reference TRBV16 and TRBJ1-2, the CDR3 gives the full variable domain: GEEVAQTPKHLVRGEGQKAKLYCAPIKGHSYVFWYQQVLKNEFKFLISFQNENVFDETGMPKERFSAKCLPNSPCSLEIQATKLEDSAVYFCASSQGFDGYTFGSGTRLTVV.

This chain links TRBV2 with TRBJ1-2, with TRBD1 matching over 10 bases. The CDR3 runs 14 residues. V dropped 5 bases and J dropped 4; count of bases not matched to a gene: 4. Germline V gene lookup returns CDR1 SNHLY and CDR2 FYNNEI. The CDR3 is CASSQGQGGYGYTF. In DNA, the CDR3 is TGTGCCAGCAGTCAAGGACAGGGGGGCTATGGCTACACCTTC. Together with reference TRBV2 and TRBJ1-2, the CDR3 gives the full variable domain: EPEVTQTPSHQVTQMGQEVILRCVPISNHLYFYWYRQILGQKVEFLVSFYNNEISEKSEIFDDQFSVERPDGSNFTLKIRSTKLEDSAMYFCASSQGQGGYGYTFGSGTRLTVV.